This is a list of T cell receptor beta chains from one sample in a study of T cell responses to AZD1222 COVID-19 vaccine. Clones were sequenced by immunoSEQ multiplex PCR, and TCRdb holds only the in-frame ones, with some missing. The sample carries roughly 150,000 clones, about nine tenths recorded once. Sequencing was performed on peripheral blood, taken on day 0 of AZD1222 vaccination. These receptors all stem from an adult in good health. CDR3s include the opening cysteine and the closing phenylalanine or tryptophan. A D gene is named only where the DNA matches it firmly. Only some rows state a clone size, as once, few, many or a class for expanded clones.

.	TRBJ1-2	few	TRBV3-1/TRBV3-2	TGTGCCAGCAGCCTCCGGGATGGTTATGGCTACACCTTC	CASSLRDGYGYTF
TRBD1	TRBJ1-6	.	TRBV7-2	TGTGCCAGCAGCCCCGGTTCAGGGGGCCCCGATAATTCACCCCTCCACTTT	CASSPGSGGPDNSPLHF
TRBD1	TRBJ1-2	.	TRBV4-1	TGCGCCAGCAGCCAATCGACAGGGGATGGCTACACCTTC	CASSQSTGDGYTF
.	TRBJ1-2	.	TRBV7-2	TGTGCCAGCAGCCCCGAGGCCCGCAGGGATAATGGCTACACCTTC	CASSPEARRDNGYTF
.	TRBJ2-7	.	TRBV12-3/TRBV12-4	TGTGCCAGCCGGGACCCTAACTCCTACGAGCAGTACTTC	CASRDPNSYEQYF
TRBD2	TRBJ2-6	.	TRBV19	TGTGCCAGTAGTATAGGGGAGGGGTCTGGGGCCAACGTCCTGACTTTC	CASSIGEGSGANVLTF
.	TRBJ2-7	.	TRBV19	TGTGCCAGTAGTATATCGCGGGGGCCCTACGAGCAGTACTTC	CASSISRGPYEQYF
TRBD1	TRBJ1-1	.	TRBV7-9	TGTGCCAGCAGCCATGGGACAGGTGCCCCCACTGAAGCTTTCTTT	CASSHGTGAPTEAFF
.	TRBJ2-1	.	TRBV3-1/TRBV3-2	TGTGCCAGCAGCCAAGTAGTAAGTCCCCGCGGGCATGAGCAGTTCTTC	CASSQVVSPRGHEQFF
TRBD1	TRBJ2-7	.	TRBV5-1	TGCGCCAGCAGCTTGGCTTCGTCAGGGGGTTCCTACGAGCAGTACTTC	CASSLASSGGSYEQYF
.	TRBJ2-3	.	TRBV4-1	TGCGCCAGCACCCGCTCGGTGGGGAGCACAGATACGCAGTATTTT	CASTRSVGSTDTQYF
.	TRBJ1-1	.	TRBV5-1	TGCGCCAGCAGCTTGGCGGCGTTTGGTACTGAAGCTTTCTTT	CASSLAAFGTEAFF
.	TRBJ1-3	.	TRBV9	TGTGCCAGCAGCGTAGATCCTGGAAACACCATATATTTT	CASSVDPGNTIYF
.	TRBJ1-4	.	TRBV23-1	TGCGCCAGCAGTCAGGAAGTGGCGGGTGAAAAACTGTTTTTT	CASSQEVAGEKLFF
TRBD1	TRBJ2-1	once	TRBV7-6	TGTGCCAGCAGCCCGCTACAGGGGGTGCGCTACAATGAGCAGTTCTTC	CASSPLQGVRYNEQFF
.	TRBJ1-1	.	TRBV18	TGTGCCAGCTCACTACAACCGACGAACACTGAAGCTTTCTTT	CASSLQPTNTEAFF
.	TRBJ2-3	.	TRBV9	TGTGCCAGCAGCCCTGAGGGCACAGATACGCAGTATTTT	CASSPEGTDTQYF
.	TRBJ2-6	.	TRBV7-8	TGTGCCAGCAGCCTCGTTCACTCTGGGGCCAACGTCCTGACTTTC	CASSLVHSGANVLTF
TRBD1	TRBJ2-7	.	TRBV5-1	TGCGCCAGCAGCTCGACAGGGCTGGTCTCCTACGAGCAGTACTTC	CASSSTGLVSYEQYF
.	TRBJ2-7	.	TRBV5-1	TGCGCCAGCAGCCCCTTCGGTGGGGTGGACTCACTATACGAGCAGTACTTC	CASSPFGGVDSLYEQYF
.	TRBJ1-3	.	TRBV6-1	TGTGCCAGCAGTGAAGGCCCCGGGACACCCGGAGTCACCATATATTTT	CASSEGPGTPGVTIYF
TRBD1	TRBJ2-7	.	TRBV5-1	TGCGCCAGCAGCCCCCAGCCGGACAGGGCCCCCTACAATATCCACGAGCAGTACTTC	CASSPQPDRAPYNIHEQYF
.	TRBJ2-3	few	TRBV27	TGTGCCAGCAGTTTTTCCAGCCAAGATACGCAGTATTTT	CASSFSSQDTQYF
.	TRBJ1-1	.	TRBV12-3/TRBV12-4	TGTGCCAGCAGTTTGGAGTTGAACACTGAAGCTTTCTTT	CASSLELNTEAFF
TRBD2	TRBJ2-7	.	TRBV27	TGTGCCAGCAGCCCCGGGACTAGCGGGAGTTACGAGCAGTACTTC	CASSPGTSGSYEQYF